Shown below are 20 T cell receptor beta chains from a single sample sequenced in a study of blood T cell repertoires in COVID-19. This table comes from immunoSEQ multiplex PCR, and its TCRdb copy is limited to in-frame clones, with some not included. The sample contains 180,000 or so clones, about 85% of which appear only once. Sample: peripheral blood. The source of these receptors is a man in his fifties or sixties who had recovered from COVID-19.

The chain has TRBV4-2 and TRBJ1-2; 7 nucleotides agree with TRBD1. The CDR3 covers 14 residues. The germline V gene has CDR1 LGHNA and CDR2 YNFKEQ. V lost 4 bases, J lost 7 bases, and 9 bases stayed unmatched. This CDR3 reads CASSLTGVPSGYTF. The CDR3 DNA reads TGTGCCAGCAGCCTTACAGGGGTCCCCTCTGGCTACACCTTC.

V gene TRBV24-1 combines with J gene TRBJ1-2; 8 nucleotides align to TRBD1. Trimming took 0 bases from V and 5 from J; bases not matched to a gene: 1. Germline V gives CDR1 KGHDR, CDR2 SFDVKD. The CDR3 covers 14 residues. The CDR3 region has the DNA TGTGCCACCAGTGATTTGACAGGGGGATATGGCTACACCTTC. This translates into CATSDLTGGYGYTF.

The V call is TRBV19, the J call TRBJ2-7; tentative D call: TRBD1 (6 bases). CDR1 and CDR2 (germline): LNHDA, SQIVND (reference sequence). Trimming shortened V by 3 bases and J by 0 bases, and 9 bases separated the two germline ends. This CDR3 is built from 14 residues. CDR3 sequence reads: CASSIGTNSYEQYF. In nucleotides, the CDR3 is TGTGCCAGTAGTATTGGGACAAACTCCTACGAGCAGTACTTC.

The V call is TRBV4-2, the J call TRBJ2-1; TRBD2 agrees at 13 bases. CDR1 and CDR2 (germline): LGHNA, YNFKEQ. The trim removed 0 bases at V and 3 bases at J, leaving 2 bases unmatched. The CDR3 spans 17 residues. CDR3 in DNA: TGTGCCAGCAGCCAAGAGGGACTAGCGGGGATCTACAATGAGCAGTTCTTC. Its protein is CASSQEGLAGIYNEQFF.

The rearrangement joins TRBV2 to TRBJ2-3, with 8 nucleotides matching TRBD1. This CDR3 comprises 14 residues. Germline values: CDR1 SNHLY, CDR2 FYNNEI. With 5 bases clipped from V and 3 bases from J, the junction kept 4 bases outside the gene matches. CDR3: CASSWTGRTDTQYF. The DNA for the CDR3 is TGTGCCAGCAGTTGGACAGGGCGGACAGATACGCAGTATTTT. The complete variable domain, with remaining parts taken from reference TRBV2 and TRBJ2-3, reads EPEVTQTPSHQVTQMGQEVILRCVPISNHLYFYWYRQILGQKVEFLVSFYNNEISEKSEIFDDQFSVERPDGSNFTLKIRSTKLEDSAMYFCASSWTGRTDTQYFGPGTRLTVL.

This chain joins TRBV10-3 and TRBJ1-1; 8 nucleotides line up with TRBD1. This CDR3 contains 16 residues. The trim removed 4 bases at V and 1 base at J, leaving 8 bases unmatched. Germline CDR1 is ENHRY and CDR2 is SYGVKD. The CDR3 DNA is TGTGCCATCAGTGCGGCAGGGGGCGCGGGGAACACTGAAGCTTTCTTT. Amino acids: CAISAAGGAGNTEAFF.

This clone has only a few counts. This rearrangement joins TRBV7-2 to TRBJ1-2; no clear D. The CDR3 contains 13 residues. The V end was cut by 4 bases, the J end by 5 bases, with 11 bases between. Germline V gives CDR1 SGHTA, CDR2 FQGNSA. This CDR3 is CASSSYYDYGYTF. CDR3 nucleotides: TGTGCCAGCAGCTCGTACTATGATTATGGCTACACCTTC.

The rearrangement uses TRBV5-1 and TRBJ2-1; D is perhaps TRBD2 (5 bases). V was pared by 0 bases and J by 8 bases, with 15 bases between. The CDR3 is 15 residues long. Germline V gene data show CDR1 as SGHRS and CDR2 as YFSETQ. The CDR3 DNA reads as TGCGCCAGCAGCTTGGCGGCGGGTTTGCTTGATGAGCAGTTCTTC. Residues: CASSLAAGLLDEQFF.

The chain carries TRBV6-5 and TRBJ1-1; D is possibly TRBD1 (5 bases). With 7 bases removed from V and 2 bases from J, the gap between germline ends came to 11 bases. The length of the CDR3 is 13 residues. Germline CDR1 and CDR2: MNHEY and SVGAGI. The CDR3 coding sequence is TGTGCCAGCAAGCGACAGCCCAACACTGAAGCTTTCTTT. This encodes CASKRQPNTEAFF.

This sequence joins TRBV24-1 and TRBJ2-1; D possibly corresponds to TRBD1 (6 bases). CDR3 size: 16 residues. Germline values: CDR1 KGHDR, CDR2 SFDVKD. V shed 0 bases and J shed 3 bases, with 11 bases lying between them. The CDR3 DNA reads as TGTGCCACCAGTGATTTGACAGGGTCCCACTACAATGAGCAGTTCTTC. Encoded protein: CATSDLTGSHYNEQFF.

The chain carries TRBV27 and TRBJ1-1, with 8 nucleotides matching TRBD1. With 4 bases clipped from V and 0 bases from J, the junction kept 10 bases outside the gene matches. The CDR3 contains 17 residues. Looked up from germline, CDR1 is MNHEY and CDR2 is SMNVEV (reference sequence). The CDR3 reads CASSSTGGNFLNTEAFF. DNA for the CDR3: TGTGCCAGCAGTTCCACAGGGGGTAATTTTCTGAACACTGAAGCTTTCTTT.

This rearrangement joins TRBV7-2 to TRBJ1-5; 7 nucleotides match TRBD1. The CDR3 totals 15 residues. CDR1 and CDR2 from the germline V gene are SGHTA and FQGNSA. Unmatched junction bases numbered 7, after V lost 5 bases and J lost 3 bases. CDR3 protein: CASSLTGVLNQPQHF. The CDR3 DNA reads TGTGCCAGCAGCCTCACAGGGGTCCTCAATCAGCCCCAGCATTTT.

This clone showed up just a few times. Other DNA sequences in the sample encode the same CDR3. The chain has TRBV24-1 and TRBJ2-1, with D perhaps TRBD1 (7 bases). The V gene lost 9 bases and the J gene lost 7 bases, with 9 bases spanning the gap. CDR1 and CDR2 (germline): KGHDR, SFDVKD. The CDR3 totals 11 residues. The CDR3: CATSGGNEQFF. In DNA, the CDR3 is TGTGCCACCTCAGGGGGGAATGAGCAGTTCTTC.

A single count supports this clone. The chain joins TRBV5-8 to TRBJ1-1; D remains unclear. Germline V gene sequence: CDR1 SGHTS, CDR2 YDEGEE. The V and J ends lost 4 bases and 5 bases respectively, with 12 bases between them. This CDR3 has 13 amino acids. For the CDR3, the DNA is TGTGCCAGCAGCCCCTCCCGCGGGACTGAAGCTTTCTTT. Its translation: CASSPSRGTEAFF. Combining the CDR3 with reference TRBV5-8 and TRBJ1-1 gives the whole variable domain EAGVTQSPTHLIKTRGQQATLRCSPISGHTSVYWYQQALGLGLQFLLWYDEGEERNRGNFPPRFSGRQFPNYSSELNVNALELEDSALYLCASSPSRGTEAFFGQGTRLTVV.

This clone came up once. CDR3 coding DNA: TGCAGCGTTGAAGGTCGCCGGGCCTACGAGCAGTACTTC. Its protein is CSVEGRRAYEQYF. The rearrangement joins TRBV29-1 to TRBJ2-7; D is unclear. There are 13 residues in the CDR3. Germline loops: CDR1 SQVTM, CDR2 ANQGSEA. With 1 base removed from V and 2 bases from J, the gap between germline ends came to 9 bases.

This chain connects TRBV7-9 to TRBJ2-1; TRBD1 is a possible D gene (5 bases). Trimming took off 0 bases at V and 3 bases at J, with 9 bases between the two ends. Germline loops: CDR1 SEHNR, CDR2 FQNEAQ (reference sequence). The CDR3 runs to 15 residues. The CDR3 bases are TGTGCCAGCAGCTTAGCTGGGGCTAGCTACAATGAGCAGTTCTTC. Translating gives CASSLAGASYNEQFF.

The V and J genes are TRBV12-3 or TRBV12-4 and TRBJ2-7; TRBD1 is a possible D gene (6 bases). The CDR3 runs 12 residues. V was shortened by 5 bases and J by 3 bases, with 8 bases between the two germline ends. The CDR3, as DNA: TGTGCCAGCAGTCCGGACAGCTACGAGCAGTACTTC. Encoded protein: CASSPDSYEQYF.

The CDR3 is CASSLMSTASGVGEQFF. In DNA, the CDR3 is TGTGCCAGCAGCTTAATGTCAACGGCTAGCGGGGTCGGTGAGCAGTTCTTC. The chain employs TRBV7-3 and TRBJ2-1; 9 bases agree with TRBD2. This CDR3 region has 17 residues. The germline gives CDR1 SGHTA, CDR2 FQGTGA. Trimming removed 1 base from V and 9 bases from J; junction bases left unmatched: 13.

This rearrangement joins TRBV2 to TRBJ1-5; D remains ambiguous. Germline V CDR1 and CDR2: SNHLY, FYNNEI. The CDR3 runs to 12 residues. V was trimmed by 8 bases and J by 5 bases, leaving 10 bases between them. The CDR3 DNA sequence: TGTGCCAGCCGGGGTTCTGATCAGCCCCAGCATTTT. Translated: CASRGSDQPQHF.

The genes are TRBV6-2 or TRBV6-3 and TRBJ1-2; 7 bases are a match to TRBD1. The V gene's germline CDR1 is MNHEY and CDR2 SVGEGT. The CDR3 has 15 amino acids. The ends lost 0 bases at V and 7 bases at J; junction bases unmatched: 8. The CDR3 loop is CASSYSSEGAGGYTF. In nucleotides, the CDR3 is TGTGCCAGCAGTTACTCGAGCGAGGGGGCTGGTGGCTACACCTTC.